This T cell receptor beta chain was documented in a study of blood T cell repertoires in COVID-19. Study-level background: T cells, B-cell-depleted T cells, or PBMCs provided the cDNA or gDNA that served as material.

Participants were aged roughly 18 to 90 years, lived in over 20 US areas, and enrolled virtually. Grouping used clinical history reported by participants in a survey and questionnaire. Recovered participants had two consecutive negative NP/OP PCR tests, healthcare professional clearance, or symptom resolution. Profiling relied on immunoSEQ multiplex PCR, and the TCRdb table lists in-frame clones only, not all of them. This table has about 350,000 clones, 70% to 90% appearing once. The CDR3 covers 10 residues. The V gene lost 4 bases and the J gene lost 4 bases, with 4 bases spanning the gap. The germline V gene encodes CDR1 SQVTM and CDR2 ANQGSEA.

The V gene is TRBV29-1, the J gene TRBJ1-1; no clear D. This receptor was taken from a woman aged 25 to 45 who had recovered from COVID-19. The sample taken for sequencing was PBMCs or T cells enriched from blood (not recorded which). CDR3 sequence (DNA): TGCAGCGTTGCGCGCACTGAAGCTTTCTTT. Protein product: CSVARTEAFF.